The 3 T cell receptor beta chains presented below share a single source sample, sequenced in a study of Ad26.COV2.S vaccination and SARS-CoV-2 variants. Sample treatment: 15 to 20 received Ad26.COV2.S at low or high dose, single or two shots; 5 received placebo; per-sample allocation not given. The study sampled participants on day 63 after the first vaccine or placebo injection. The protocol was immunoSEQ multiplex PCR, while the TCRdb copy is restricted to in-frame clones and leaves out a portion. Among around 450,000 clones listed, 90% were seen once. Source: peripheral blood, taken in a trial of Ad26.COV2.S vaccine versus placebo. Every receptor here comes from a person between 18 and 59 years old who received the Ad26.COV2.S COVID-19 vaccine or a placebo.

The chain recombines TRBV2 with TRBJ2-3, with D hard to call. The length of the CDR3 is 14 residues. V was trimmed by 7 bases and J by 2 bases, leaving 13 bases between them. CDR1 is SNHLY and CDR2 is FYNNEI in the germline V gene. The chain's CDR3 is CASKLSTFTDTQYF. DNA of the CDR3: TGTGCCAGCAAACTTTCCACCTTCACAGATACGCAGTATTTT.

This clone was detected only once. This chain joins TRBV27 and TRBJ2-1; 9 bases agree with TRBD2. V shed 2 bases, J shed 7 bases, and the junction held 0 bases outside the gene matches. CDR3 length: 13 residues. Germline loops: CDR1 MNHEY, CDR2 SMNVEV (reference sequence). CDR3 sequence: CASSLTSGNEQFF. Here the CDR3 DNA reads TGTGCCAGCAGTTTAACTAGCGGGAATGAGCAGTTCTTC.

V gene TRBV5-1 combines with J gene TRBJ1-2, with unresolved D. This CDR3 comprises 14 residues. V gave up 0 bases and J gave up 8 bases, with 14 bases separating them. Germline assignment: CDR1 SGHRS and CDR2 YFSETQ. The CDR3 here is CASSLDAAPEGYTF. CDR3 DNA: TGCGCCAGCAGCTTGGATGCAGCCCCTGAGGGCTACACCTTC.